A selection of T cell receptor beta chains follows, all from one sample in a study of blood T cell repertoires in COVID-19. The table came from immunoSEQ multiplex PCR; TCRdb's copy has only in-frame clones and leaves some out. The sample holds about 350,000 clones, approximately 89% seen once. What was sequenced was peripheral blood. These receptors came from a woman in her fifties or sixties with COVID-19, enrolled during active disease. CDR3s include the opening cysteine and the closing phenylalanine or tryptophan. D genes are given only for firm matches. A clone size is listed for some rows: how often the clone was seen (once, few, many), or a class if it is expanded.

clone_size	v_call	d_call	j_call	cdr3_aa	cdr3_nt
once	TRBV6-4	.	TRBJ2-4	CASRGPKNIQYF	TGTGCCAGCAGGGGGCCCAAAAACATTCAGTACTTC
.	TRBV5-1	TRBD2	TRBJ2-3	CASSSRGGGTDTQYF	TGCGCCAGCAGCTCCCGGGGGGGAGGCACAGATACGCAGTATTTT
.	TRBV19	.	TRBJ2-1	CASSSGSSYNEQFF	TGTGCCAGTAGCTCGGGGAGCTCCTACAATGAGCAGTTCTTC
.	TRBV12-3/TRBV12-4	TRBD2	TRBJ2-7	CASRSGPGGEQYF	TGTGCCAGCAGATCGGGACCGGGGGGGGAGCAGTACTTC
.	TRBV5-6	.	TRBJ1-5	CASSPKGGSHQPQHF	TGTGCCAGCAGCCCGAAGGGGGGGAGCCATCAGCCCCAGCATTTT
.	TRBV5-4	.	TRBJ2-5	CASSLNRPSRETQYF	TGTGCCAGCAGCTTGAATCGTCCTAGCAGGGAGACCCAGTACTTC
.	TRBV4-1	TRBD1	TRBJ1-1	CASSQGKGASMNTEAFF	TGCGCCAGCAGCCAAGGTAAGGGGGCAAGTATGAACACTGAAGCTTTCTTT
.	TRBV28	TRBD1	TRBJ1-5	CASSPQGARGNQPQHF	TGTGCCAGCAGTCCTCAGGGGGCGCGAGGCAATCAGCCCCAGCATTTT
.	TRBV14	.	TRBJ1-2	CASSLSGGGAPRYTF	TGTGCCAGCAGCCTATCTGGGGGAGGGGCCCCTCGCTACACCTTC
.	TRBV5-5	.	TRBJ1-5	CASSLGASNQPQHF	TGTGCCAGCAGCTTAGGAGCTAGCAATCAGCCCCAGCATTTT
.	TRBV10-3	.	TRBJ1-3	CALGQFGNTIYF	TGTGCCCTCGGACAGTTCGGAAACACCATATATTTT
.	TRBV10-3	TRBD1	TRBJ1-3	CAISEWGTGVDTIYF	TGTGCCATCAGTGAGTGGGGGACAGGGGTCGACACCATATATTTT
once	TRBV4-1	TRBD2	TRBJ2-4	CASSQGTGGFKNIQYF	TGCGCCAGCAGCCAAGGGACCGGGGGGTTCAAAAACATTCAGTACTTC
few	TRBV19	.	TRBJ2-7	CASSRVAALSSYEQYF	TGTGCCAGTAGTAGAGTTGCGGCACTAAGCTCCTACGAGCAGTACTTC
.	TRBV5-1	.	TRBJ1-1	CASSLDTVLAFF	TGCGCCAGCAGCTTGGATACAGTTTTAGCTTTCTTT
.	TRBV5-1	.	TRBJ2-3	CASSSLAGDTQYF	TGCGCCAGCAGCTCCCTCGCAGGTGATACGCAGTATTTT
.	TRBV30	TRBD1	TRBJ1-2	CAVFRGLNYGYTF	TGTGCCGTTTTCAGGGGGCTTAACTATGGCTACACCTTC
.	TRBV7-9	TRBD1	TRBJ1-2	CASRLDRGPHYGYTF	TGTGCCAGCAGGTTAGACAGGGGCCCTCACTATGGCTACACCTTC
once	TRBV6-5	.	TRBJ1-6	CASSYVRQGRSPLHF	TGTGCCAGCAGTTACGTTCGGCAGGGGCGGTCACCCCTCCACTTT
.	TRBV10-2	.	TRBJ1-1	CASSESYSSNTEAFF	TGCGCCAGCAGTGAGTCATACAGTTCTAACACTGAAGCTTTCTTT
.	TRBV7-6	TRBD1	TRBJ1-1	CASSPLPQGAAEAFF	TGTGCCAGCAGCCCTCTTCCACAGGGGGCGGCTGAAGCTTTCTTT
.	TRBV28	.	TRBJ1-5	CASSLGTINQPQHF	TGTGCCAGCAGTTTGGGCACGATCAATCAGCCCCAGCATTTT
.	TRBV3-1/TRBV3-2	TRBD1	TRBJ1-1	CASSPGQGGNTEAFF	TGTGCCAGCAGCCCGGGACAGGGCGGGAACACTGAAGCTTTCTTT
.	TRBV18	TRBD1	TRBJ2-5	CASSRDRVETQYF	TGTGCCAGCTCGAGGGACAGGGTAGAGACCCAGTACTTC
.	TRBV7-2	TRBD1	TRBJ1-3	CASSLAKGGGNTIYF	TGTGCCAGCAGCTTAGCAAAAGGGGGCGGAAACACCATATATTTT
.	TRBV24-1	TRBD1	TRBJ1-3	CATSDRRTGINTIYF	TGTGCCACCAGTGATCGAAGGACAGGGATAAACACCATATATTTT
.	TRBV7-8	TRBD1	TRBJ1-1	CASNLRGGQGLRSEAFF	TGTGCCAGCAACCTAAGGGGCGGACAGGGTTTGAGATCTGAAGCTTTCTTT
.	TRBV3-1/TRBV3-2	TRBD1	TRBJ1-2	CASSRLGQHNYGYTF	TGTGCCAGCAGCCGCCTGGGACAGCATAACTATGGCTACACCTTC
.	TRBV7-3	TRBD2	TRBJ2-2	CASSLIPGLAGGRTGELFF	TGTGCCAGCAGCTTGATCCCGGGACTAGCGGGGGGGCGGACCGGGGAGCTGTTTTTT
once	TRBV7-2	.	TRBJ2-7	CASSLDGGFEQYF	TGTGCCAGCAGCTTAGATGGGGGCTTCGAGCAGTACTTC
.	TRBV5-8	.	TRBJ1-2	CASSLGRVVHGYTF	TGTGCCAGCAGCTTGGGCAGGGTGGTTCATGGCTACACCTTC